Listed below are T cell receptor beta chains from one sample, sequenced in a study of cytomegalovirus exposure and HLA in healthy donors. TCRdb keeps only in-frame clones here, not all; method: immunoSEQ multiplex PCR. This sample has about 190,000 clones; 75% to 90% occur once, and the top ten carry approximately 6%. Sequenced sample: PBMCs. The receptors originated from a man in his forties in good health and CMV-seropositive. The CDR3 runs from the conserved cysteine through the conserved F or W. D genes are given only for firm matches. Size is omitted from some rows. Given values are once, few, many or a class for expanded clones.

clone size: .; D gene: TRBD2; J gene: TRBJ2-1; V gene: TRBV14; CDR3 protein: CASSHHQEGAGVSNEQFF; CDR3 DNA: TGTGCCAGCAGCCACCACCAGGAGGGAGCGGGGGTTAGCAATGAGCAGTTCTTC
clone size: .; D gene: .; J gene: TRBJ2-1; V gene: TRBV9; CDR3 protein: CASSGLVSRGVNEQFF; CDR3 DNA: TGTGCCAGCAGCGGCCTAGTGTCCAGGGGGGTGAATGAGCAGTTCTTC
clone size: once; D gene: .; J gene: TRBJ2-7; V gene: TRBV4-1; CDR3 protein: CASSEQGGGYEQYF; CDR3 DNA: TGCGCCAGCAGCGAACAGGGGGGGGGTTACGAGCAGTACTTC
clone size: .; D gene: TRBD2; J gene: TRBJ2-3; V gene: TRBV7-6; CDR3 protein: CASSRGGGATDTQYF; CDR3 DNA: TGTGCCAGCAGCCGTGGCGGGGGGGCGACAGATACGCAGTATTTT
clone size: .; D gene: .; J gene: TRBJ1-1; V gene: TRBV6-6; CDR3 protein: CASSPGAEAFF; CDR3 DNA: TGTGCCAGCAGCCCAGGGGCTGAAGCTTTCTTT
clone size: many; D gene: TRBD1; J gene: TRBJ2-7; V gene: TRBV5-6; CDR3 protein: CASSSLNERQGLRNEQYF; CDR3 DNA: TGTGCCAGCAGCTCCCTGAATGAGCGACAGGGCTTAAGGAACGAGCAGTACTTC
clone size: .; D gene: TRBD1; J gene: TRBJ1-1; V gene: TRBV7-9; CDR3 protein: CASSPRQGGTEAFF; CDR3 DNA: TGTGCCAGCAGCCCTAGACAGGGCGGGACTGAAGCTTTCTTT
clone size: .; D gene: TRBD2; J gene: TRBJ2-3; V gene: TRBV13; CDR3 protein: CASSPVAGGDTQYF; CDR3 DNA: TGTGCCAGCAGCCCCGTGGCGGGGGGAGATACGCAGTATTTT
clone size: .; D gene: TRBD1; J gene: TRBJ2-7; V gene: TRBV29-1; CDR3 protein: CSVTGQSYEQYF; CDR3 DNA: TGCAGCGTCACGGGACAGTCCTACGAGCAGTACTTC
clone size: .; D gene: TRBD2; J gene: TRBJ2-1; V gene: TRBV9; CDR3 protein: CASSVGPSGGTYNEQFF; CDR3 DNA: TGTGCCAGCAGCGTAGGTCCTAGCGGGGGGACCTACAATGAGCAGTTCTTC
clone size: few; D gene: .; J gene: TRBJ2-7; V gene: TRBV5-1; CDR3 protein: CASSSGSWGVPSSYEQYF; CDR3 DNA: TGCGCCAGCAGCTCGGGCAGTTGGGGGGTCCCAAGCTCCTACGAGCAGTACTTC
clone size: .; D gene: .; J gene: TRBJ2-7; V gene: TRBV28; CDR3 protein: CASRQAYEQYF; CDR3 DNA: TGTGCCAGCAGACAGGCGTACGAGCAGTACTTT
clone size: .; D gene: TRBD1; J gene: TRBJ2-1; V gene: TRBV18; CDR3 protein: CASSLGTGVDNEQFF; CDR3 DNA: TGTGCCAGCTCACTCGGGACAGGGGTGGACAATGAGCAGTTCTTC
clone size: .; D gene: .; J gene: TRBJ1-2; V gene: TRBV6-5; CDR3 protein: CASSFDRDSNYGYTF; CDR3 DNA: TGTGCCAGCAGTTTCGACCGGGATTCTAACTATGGCTACACCTTC
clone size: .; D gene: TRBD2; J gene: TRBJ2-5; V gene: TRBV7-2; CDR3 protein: CASSRLGLAGETQYF; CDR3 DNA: TGTGCCAGCAGCCGCCTGGGACTAGCGGGGGAGACCCAGTACTTC
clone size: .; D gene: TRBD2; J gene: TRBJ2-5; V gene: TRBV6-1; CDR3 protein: CASSPGLAVETQYF; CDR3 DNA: TGTGCCAGCAGTCCGGGACTAGCTGTAGAGACCCAGTACTTC
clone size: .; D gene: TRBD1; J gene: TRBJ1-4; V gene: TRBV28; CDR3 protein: CASSLRDRDNEKLFF; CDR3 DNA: TGTGCCAGCAGTTTGAGGGACAGGGATAATGAAAAACTGTTTTTT
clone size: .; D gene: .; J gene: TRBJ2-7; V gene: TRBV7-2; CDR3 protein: CASSLSGQGISEQYF; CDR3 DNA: TGTGCCAGCAGCTTATCGGGCCAGGGGATTAGCGAGCAGTACTTC
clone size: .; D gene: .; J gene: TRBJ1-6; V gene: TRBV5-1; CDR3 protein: CASSEEGTGNSPLHF; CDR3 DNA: TGCGCCAGCAGCGAGGAGGGTACTGGAAATTCACCCCTCCACTTT
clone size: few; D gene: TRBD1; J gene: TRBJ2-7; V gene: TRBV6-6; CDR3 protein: CASRDRGSLYEQYF; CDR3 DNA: TGTGCCAGCAGAGACAGGGGAAGTCTCTACGAGCAGTACTTC
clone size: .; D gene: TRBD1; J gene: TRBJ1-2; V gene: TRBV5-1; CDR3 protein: CASSLTGGHGYTF; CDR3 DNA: TGCGCCAGCAGCTTGACAGGGGGCCATGGCTACACCTTC
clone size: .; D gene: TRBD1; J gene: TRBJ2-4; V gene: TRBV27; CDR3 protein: CASSGQGKNIQYF; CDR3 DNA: TGTGCCAGCAGCGGACAGGGGAAAAACATTCAGTACTTC
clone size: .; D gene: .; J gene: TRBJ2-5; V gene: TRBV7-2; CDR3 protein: CASSLGLLSVGAQETQYF; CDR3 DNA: TGTGCCAGCAGCTTAGGGCTGCTAAGCGTTGGGGCTCAAGAGACCCAGTACTTC
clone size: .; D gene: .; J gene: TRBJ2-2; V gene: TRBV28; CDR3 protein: CASSLFGRGHTGELFF; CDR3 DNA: TGTGCCAGCAGTTTATTTGGCAGGGGCCACACCGGGGAGCTGTTTTTT
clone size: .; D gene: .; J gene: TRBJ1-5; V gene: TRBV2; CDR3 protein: CASRRTDFSNQPQHF; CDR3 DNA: TGTGCCAGCAGGCGGACAGACTTTAGCAATCAGCCCCAGCATTTT
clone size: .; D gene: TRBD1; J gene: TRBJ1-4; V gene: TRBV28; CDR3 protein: CASSIWDRGNEKLFF; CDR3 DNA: TGTGCCAGCAGTATCTGGGACAGGGGTAATGAAAAACTGTTTTTT
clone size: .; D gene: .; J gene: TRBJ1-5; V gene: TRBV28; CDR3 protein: CASGQDGGQPQHF; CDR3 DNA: TGTGCCAGCGGCCAGGACGGGGGTCAGCCCCAGCATTTT
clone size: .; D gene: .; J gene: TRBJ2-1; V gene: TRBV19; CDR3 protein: CASSILGSSYNEQFF; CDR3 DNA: TGTGCCAGTAGTATACTCGGGAGCTCCTACAATGAGCAGTTCTTC
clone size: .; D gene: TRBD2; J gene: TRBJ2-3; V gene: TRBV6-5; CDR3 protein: CASSPRPGGADTQYF; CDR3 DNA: TGTGCCAGCAGCCCCCGGCCCGGGGGGGCAGATACGCAGTATTTT
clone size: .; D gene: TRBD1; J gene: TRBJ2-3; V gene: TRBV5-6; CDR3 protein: CASSLRDRGFPTDTQYF; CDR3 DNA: TGTGCCAGCAGCTTGCGGGACAGGGGTTTTCCCACAGATACGCAGTATTTT
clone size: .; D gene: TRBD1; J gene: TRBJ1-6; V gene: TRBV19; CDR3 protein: CASSIRQGKIGSPLHF; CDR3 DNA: TGTGCCAGTAGTATAAGACAGGGGAAAATTGGTTCACCCCTCCACTTT
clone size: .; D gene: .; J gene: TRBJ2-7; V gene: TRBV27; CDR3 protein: CASAGQSPRAPYEQYF; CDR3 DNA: TGTGCCAGCGCGGGACAGTCCCCACGCGCCCCCTACGAGCAGTACTTC
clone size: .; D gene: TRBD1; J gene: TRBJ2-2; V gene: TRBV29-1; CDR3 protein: CSVKFTHTGTGVAGELFF; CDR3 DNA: TGCAGCGTCAAATTTACCCACACCGGGACAGGGGTGGCCGGGGAGCTGTTTTTT
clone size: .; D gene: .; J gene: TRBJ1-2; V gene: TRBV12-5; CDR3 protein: CASGLVHIGGHPRDYGYTF; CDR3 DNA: TGTGCTAGTGGTTTGGTACATATCGGCGGTCACCCCCGAGACTATGGCTACACCTTC
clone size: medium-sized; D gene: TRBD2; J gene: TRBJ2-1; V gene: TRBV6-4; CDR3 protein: CASSDSGRGDSNEQFF; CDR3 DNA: TGTGCCAGCAGTGACTCGGGGCGGGGGGATTCCAATGAGCAGTTCTTC
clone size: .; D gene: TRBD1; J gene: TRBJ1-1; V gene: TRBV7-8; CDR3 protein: CATHRGLDTEAFF; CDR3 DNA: TGTGCCACTCACAGGGGATTGGACACTGAAGCTTTCTTT
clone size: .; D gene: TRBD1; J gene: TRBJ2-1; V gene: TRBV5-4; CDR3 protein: CASRPGGQGLYNEQFF; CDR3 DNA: TGTGCCAGCAGGCCCGGGGGACAGGGCCTCTACAATGAGCAGTTCTTC
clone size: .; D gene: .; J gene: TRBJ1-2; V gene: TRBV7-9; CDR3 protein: CASSLTGIGGYTF; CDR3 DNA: TGTGCCAGCAGCTTGACAGGCATAGGTGGCTACACCTTC
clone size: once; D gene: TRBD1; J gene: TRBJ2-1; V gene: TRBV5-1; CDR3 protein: CASSWGGQGERPFF; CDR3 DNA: TGCGCCAGCAGCTGGGGAGGACAGGGGGAGCGGCCGTTCTTC
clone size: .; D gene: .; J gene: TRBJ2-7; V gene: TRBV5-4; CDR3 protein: CASSLQVSYEQYF; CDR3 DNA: TGTGCCAGCAGCTTACAGGTCTCCTACGAGCAGTACTTC
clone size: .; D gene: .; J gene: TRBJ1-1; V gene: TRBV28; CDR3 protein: CASSVTGLYTEAFF; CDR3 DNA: TGTGCCAGCAGCGTTACAGGGCTTTACACTGAAGCTTTCTTT
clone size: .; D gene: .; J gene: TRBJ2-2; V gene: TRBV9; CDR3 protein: CASSVRVVTGELFF; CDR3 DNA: TGTGCCAGCAGCGTCAGGGTAGTCACCGGGGAGCTGTTTTTT
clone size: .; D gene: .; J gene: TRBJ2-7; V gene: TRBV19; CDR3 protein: CASSTRTQTYEQYF; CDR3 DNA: TGTGCCAGTAGTACGAGGACACAGACCTACGAGCAGTACTTC
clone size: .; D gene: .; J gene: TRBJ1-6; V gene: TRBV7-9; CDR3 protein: CAVGDDLGNSPLHF; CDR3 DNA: TGTGCCGTCGGGGATGATCTGGGGAATTCACCCCTCCACTTT
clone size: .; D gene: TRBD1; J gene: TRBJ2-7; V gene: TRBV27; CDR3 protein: CASSTGAAYEQYF; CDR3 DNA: TGTGCCAGCAGTACAGGGGCCGCCTACGAGCAGTACTTC
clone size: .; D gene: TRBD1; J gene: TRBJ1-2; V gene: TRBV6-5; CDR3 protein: CASSYGTGINGYTF; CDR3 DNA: TGTGCCAGCAGTTACGGGACAGGGATTAATGGCTACACCTTC
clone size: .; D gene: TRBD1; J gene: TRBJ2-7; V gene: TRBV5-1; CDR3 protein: CASSLEPRTGPYEQYF; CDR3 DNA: TGCGCCAGCAGCTTGGAGCCCCGGACAGGACCCTACGAGCAGTACTTC
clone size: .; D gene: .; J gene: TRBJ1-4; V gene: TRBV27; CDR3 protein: CASKGATNEKLFF; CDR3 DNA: TGTGCCAGCAAGGGGGCAACTAATGAAAAACTGTTTTTT
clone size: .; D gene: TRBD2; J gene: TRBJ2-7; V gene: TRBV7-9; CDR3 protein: CASSSGANSYEQYF; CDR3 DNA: TGTGCCAGCAGCAGCGGGGCAAACTCCTACGAGCAGTACTTC
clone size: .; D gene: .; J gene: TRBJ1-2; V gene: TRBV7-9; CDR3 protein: CASSLEQGAYGYTF; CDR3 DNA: TGTGCCAGCAGCTTAGAACAGGGCGCCTATGGCTACACCTTC
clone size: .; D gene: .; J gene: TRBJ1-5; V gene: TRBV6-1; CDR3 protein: CASSDRRNQPQHF; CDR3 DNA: TGTGCCAGCAGTGATCGCAGAAATCAGCCCCAGCATTTT
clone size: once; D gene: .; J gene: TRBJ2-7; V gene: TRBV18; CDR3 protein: CASSQQVYEQYF; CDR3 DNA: TGTGCCAGCTCGCAACAGGTTTACGAGCAGTACTTC
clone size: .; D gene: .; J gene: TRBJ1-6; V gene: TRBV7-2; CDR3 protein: CASSLGRGFDSPLHF; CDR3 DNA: TGTGCCAGCAGCTTAGGGCGGGGGTTTGATTCACCCCTCCACTTT
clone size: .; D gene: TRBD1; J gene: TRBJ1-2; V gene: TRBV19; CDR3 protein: CASEQGAQRGNYGYTF; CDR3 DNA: TGTGCCAGTGAACAGGGGGCTCAAAGGGGGAACTATGGCTACACCTTC
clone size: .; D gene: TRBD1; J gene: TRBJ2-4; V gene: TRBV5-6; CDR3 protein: CASSPNWGTGQTKNIQYF; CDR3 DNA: TGTGCCAGCAGCCCAAATTGGGGGACAGGGCAAACCAAAAACATTCAGTACTTC
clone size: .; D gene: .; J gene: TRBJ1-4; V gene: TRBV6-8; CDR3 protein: CAGGPKNEKLFF; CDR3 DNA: TGTGCCGGGGGCCCTAAAAATGAAAAACTGTTTTTT